Sequencing of this T cell receptor beta chain was carried out in a study of blood T cell repertoires in COVID-19. The data were produced by immunoSEQ multiplex PCR, yet TCRdb's version contains in-frame clones alone and is incomplete. The profile covers some 120,000 clones, with around 88% appearing a single time and around 5% taken by the ten largest. Germline V lookup: CDR1 SNHLY, CDR2 FYNNEI. Unmatched junction bases numbered 19, after V lost 8 bases and J lost 4 bases. The CDR3 length is 19 residues. The chain employs TRBV2 and TRBJ2-3, with TRBD2 matching 12 bases. Sequencing used peripheral blood. This clonotype was obtained from a human donor in a cohort sampled during active COVID-19. CDR3 DNA sequence: TGTGCCAGCCTGGGGAAGGGACTAGCGGGCCCCGGGGCCGCAGATACGCAGTATTTT. The encoded protein is CASLGKGLAGPGAADTQYF. The whole variable domain, remainder taken from reference TRBV2 and TRBJ2-3, is EPEVTQTPSHQVTQMGQEVILRCVPISNHLYFYWYRQILGQKVEFLVSFYNNEISEKSEIFDDQFSVERPDGSNFTLKIRSTKLEDSAMYFCASLGKGLAGPGAADTQYFGPGTRLTVL.